This record covers a single T cell receptor beta chain. Antigen unknown. The data were taken from a study of siplizumab effects on memory and regulatory T cells. Broader study findings: Siplizumab led to significantly less abundant alloreactive sequences that could be traced back to unstimulated CD4+ memory cells.

The CDR3 has 15 residues. Unmatched junction bases numbered 7, after V lost 4 bases and J lost 5 bases. Germline lookup yields CDR1 SGHTA and CDR2 FQGTGA. Some clones are missing from TCRdb's copy, which holds only in-frame ones; the method was immunoSEQ multiplex PCR. The table has about 100,000 clones, 91% seen once. This receptor was identified in a human donor in good health. The sample was CD4+ T cells sorted from blood. This chain connects TRBV7-3 to TRBJ2-1, with 8 bases identical to TRBD2. The CDR3 DNA sequence: TGTGCCAGCAGCTCCGGGGGGGCCAACGACAATGAGCAGTTCTTC. This sequence encodes CASSSGGANDNEQFF.